Listed below are T cell receptor beta chains from one sample, sequenced in a study of radiotherapy plus CTLA-4 blockade in lung cancer. This table comes from immunoSEQ multiplex PCR, and its TCRdb copy is limited to in-frame clones, with some not included. The table records 90,000 to 100,000 clones, approximately 82% of them present only once. This specimen was peripheral blood, taken from a patient treated with radiotherapy plus ipilimumab. The receptors derive from a human donor with non-small cell lung cancer that progressed on radiotherapy plus ipilimumab. Both conserved end residues are part of each CDR3. The D gene is left open where the match is weak. Clone size is given for some rows only: seen once, a few or many times, or a class if the clone is expanded.

D gene,clone size,CDR3 length,J gene,V gene,CDR3 DNA,CDR3 protein
.,.,11,TRBJ2-3,TRBV25-1,TGTGCCAGCAGTGTAGCAGATACGCAGTATTTT,CASSVADTQYF
TRBD2,.,14,TRBJ2-1,TRBV28,TGTGCCAGCGGAACTAGCGGGACGGACAATGAGCAGTTCTTC,CASGTSGTDNEQFF
.,few,14,TRBJ1-3,TRBV10-2,TGCGCCAGCAGGACGGTGGGCTCTGGAAACACCATATATTTT,CASRTVGSGNTIYF
TRBD2,.,15,TRBJ2-1,TRBV27,TGTGCCAGCAGTTCCCCCCTGCGACTAGCTTTTGAGCAGTTCTTC,CASSSPLRLAFEQFF
.,few,14,TRBJ2-1,TRBV9,TGTGCCAGCAGCCCCAGGAGCTCCTACAATGAGCAGTTCTTC,CASSPRSSYNEQFF
TRBD2,.,18,TRBJ2-3,TRBV7-8,TGTGCCAGCAGCCCGACCGGGGTAGCGGGAGGTTTTACAGATACGCAGTATTTT,CASSPTGVAGGFTDTQYF
.,few,12,TRBJ2-5,TRBV5-5,TGTGCCAGCCGCCAGGGAGGAGAGACCCAGTACTTC,CASRQGGETQYF
.,.,13,TRBJ1-1,TRBV18,TGTGCCAGCTCAGGTCTGGGAAACACTGAAGCTTTCTTT,CASSGLGNTEAFF
.,.,14,TRBJ1-1,TRBV5-6,TGTGCCAGCAGCCCCCCCACCCCGAACACTGAAGCTTTCTTT,CASSPPTPNTEAFF
TRBD1,.,15,TRBJ2-2,TRBV15,TGTGCCACCAGCAGAGGGACAGGGGGCGCCGGGGAGCTGTTTTTT,CATSRGTGGAGELFF
TRBD1,.,14,TRBJ1-2,TRBV28,TGTGCCAGCAGTTTAATGCAGGGGGCGCGCGGCTACACCTTC,CASSLMQGARGYTF
.,.,15,TRBJ1-5,TRBV11-2,TGTGCCAGCAGCTTAGATTGGGGCAACAATCAGCCCCAGCATTTT,CASSLDWGNNQPQHF
.,.,13,TRBJ1-2,TRBV7-9,TGTGCCAGCAGCTTAGTTGCAGAGGACGGCTACACCTTC,CASSLVAEDGYTF
.,.,17,TRBJ2-3,TRBV13,TGTGCCAGCAGCGTGACACCGGGAGCGAGGAGCGCAGATACGCAGTATTTT,CASSVTPGARSADTQYF
TRBD1,.,15,TRBJ1-1,TRBV6-1,TGTGCCAGCAGTGAAAGGGGACAGGGGAACACTGAAGCTTTCTTT,CASSERGQGNTEAFF
.,.,15,TRBJ2-1,TRBV11-1,TGTGCCAGCAGCCGACACTTAAGCTCCTACAATGAGCAGTTCTTC,CASSRHLSSYNEQFF
.,.,14,TRBJ1-1,TRBV5-6,TGTGCCAGCAGCTTGGGACAGCCGAACACTGAAGCTTTCTTT,CASSLGQPNTEAFF
.,.,14,TRBJ2-7,TRBV28,TGTGCCAGCATTGTTAACCGGATGAGCTACGAGCAGTACTTC,CASIVNRMSYEQYF
TRBD1,few,15,TRBJ1-2,TRBV7-9,TGTGCCAGCAGCCATCCCGACAGGGGTGTCTATGGCTACACCTTC,CASSHPDRGVYGYTF
TRBD2,.,17,TRBJ2-2,TRBV19,TGTGCCAGTAGTTTCGGACTAGCGGGAGTACGCACCGGGGAGCTGTTTTTT,CASSFGLAGVRTGELFF
.,.,11,TRBJ2-3,TRBV5-1,TGCGCCAGCAGCTTTGGAGATACGCAGTATTTT,CASSFGDTQYF
.,.,12,TRBJ2-5,TRBV28,TGTGCCAGCAGTCACATCCAAGAGACCCAGTACTTC,CASSHIQETQYF
.,.,13,TRBJ2-5,TRBV9,TGTGCCAGCAGCGTGGCCGGGGGAGAGACCCAGTACTTC,CASSVAGGETQYF
.,.,13,TRBJ1-1,TRBV7-8,TGTGCCAGCAGCTCGGGTCTTCTCACTGAAGCTTTCTTT,CASSSGLLTEAFF
.,.,12,TRBJ2-3,TRBV10-3,TGTGCCATCGGGACTAGCACAGATACGCAGTATTTT,CAIGTSTDTQYF
TRBD1,.,14,TRBJ2-1,TRBV6-5,TGTGCCAGCAGTCTTGGACAGGGGAGGAATGAGCAGTTCTTC,CASSLGQGRNEQFF
.,once,13,TRBJ2-7,TRBV27,TGTGCCAGCAGTCCCCGACAGTCCTACGAGCAGTACTTC,CASSPRQSYEQYF
.,.,14,TRBJ2-5,TRBV10-3,TGTGCCATCAGGGATGGTGGATACCAAGAGACCCAGTACTTC,CAIRDGGYQETQYF
TRBD2,.,15,TRBJ2-2,TRBV2,TGTGCCAGCAGTAGGACTAGCGGAGGCACCGGGGAGCTGTTTTTT,CASSRTSGGTGELFF
.,once,12,TRBJ1-6,TRBV7-9,TGTGCCAGCAGCTTGAGTAATTCACCCCTCCACTTT,CASSLSNSPLHF
TRBD1,.,14,TRBJ1-2,TRBV12-5,TGTGCTAGTGGTTTGGGGGACAGGGGAATTGGCTACACCTTC,CASGLGDRGIGYTF
.,.,19,TRBJ1-3,TRBV11-2,TGTGCCAGCAGCTTAGTTAAGGGTCCGGGACGGATCTCTGGAAACACCATATATTTT,CASSLVKGPGRISGNTIYF
.,.,15,TRBJ2-3,TRBV7-9,TGTGCCAGCAGCTTAGCGGGCGTAAGCACAGATACGCAGTATTTT,CASSLAGVSTDTQYF
.,.,14,TRBJ1-1,TRBV5-8,TGTGCCAGCAGCCCCTGGGCCCAGGGTCCCTCGGCTTTCTTT,CASSPWAQGPSAFF
TRBD2,.,15,TRBJ2-1,TRBV9,TGTGCCAGCAGCCGGACTAGCGGGAGTGGGAATGAGCAGTTCTTC,CASSRTSGSGNEQFF
.,.,17,TRBJ2-6,TRBV10-2,TGCGCCAGCAAAGGGATATCTGACAACTCTGGGGCCAACGTCCTGACTTTC,CASKGISDNSGANVLTF
.,.,17,TRBJ2-3,TRBV9,TGTGCCAGCAGCGTAGGGGTGGCAGGGACCGGCACAGATACGCAGTATTTT,CASSVGVAGTGTDTQYF
.,.,14,TRBJ1-1,TRBV6-6,TGTGCCAGCAGTTCCCGACAGTTGAACACTGAAGCTTTCTTT,CASSSRQLNTEAFF
TRBD1,once,13,TRBJ2-7,TRBV30,TGTGCCTGGGATGGGACAGGGGGATACGAGCAGTACTTC,CAWDGTGGYEQYF
.,.,18,TRBJ1-3,TRBV25-1,TGTGCCAGCAGTGGAACACAGGCTTCTACCTTCTCTGGAAACACCATATATTTT,CASSGTQASTFSGNTIYF
.,few,14,TRBJ2-3,TRBV5-4,TGTGCCAGCAGCTGGTCGGGGCGCACAGATACGCAGTATTTT,CASSWSGRTDTQYF
.,.,15,TRBJ1-1,TRBV15,TGTGCCACCAGCAGGGCGGGCCAAGGACAGCCTGAAGCTTTCTTT,CATSRAGQGQPEAFF
TRBD1,.,11,TRBJ2-1,TRBV29-1,TGCAGCGTTTCGACCGGGACAGGGGGCTTCTTC,CSVSTGTGGFF
.,.,16,TRBJ1-3,TRBV5-6,TGTGCCAGCAGCCAACCCGACACTTACTCTGGAAACACCATATATTTT,CASSQPDTYSGNTIYF
.,.,15,TRBJ2-5,TRBV6-6,TGTGCCAGCACCCCTAGGACGGCCCGCCAAGAGACCCAGTACTTC,CASTPRTARQETQYF
.,.,15,TRBJ2-2,TRBV30,TGTGCCTGGAGTGCCGGGAGTGCGAACACCGGGGAGCTGTTTTTT,CAWSAGSANTGELFF
TRBD1,.,19,TRBJ1-4,TRBV7-8,TGTGCCAGCAGCTTATCCACCCTAAGAATACAGGGGATAGTGGAAAAACTGTTTTTT,CASSLSTLRIQGIVEKLFF
TRBD1,few,15,TRBJ2-3,TRBV2,TGTGCCAGCCAGAGGGACAGCACTAGCACAGATACGCAGTATTTT,CASQRDSTSTDTQYF
TRBD1,.,19,TRBJ1-6,TRBV6-1,TGTGCCAGCAGTGAAGACCCGGAGGGGGCCGCCCACTATAATTCACCCCTCCACTTT,CASSEDPEGAAHYNSPLHF
TRBD1,.,16,TRBJ1-5,TRBV6-1,TGTGCCAGCAGTGCTGAACAGGGGGGTCGTAATCAGCCCCAGCATTTT,CASSAEQGGRNQPQHF
.,.,15,TRBJ1-4,TRBV6-5,TGTGCCAGCAGTTACTCGAGATCCATAAATGAAAAACTGTTTTTT,CASSYSRSINEKLFF
TRBD1,.,16,TRBJ2-5,TRBV5-1,TGCGCCAGCAGCTTGAGCGGACAGGGGGCGGGAGAGACCCAGTACTTC,CASSLSGQGAGETQYF
TRBD1,.,16,TRBJ1-1,TRBV14,TGTGCCAGCAGCCCTAGGACAGGGGTGACGAACACTGAAGCTTTCTTT,CASSPRTGVTNTEAFF
.,.,13,TRBJ1-3,TRBV6-6,TGTGCCAGCAGTTATTTCAGGGGTTCAACCATATATTTT,CASSYFRGSTIYF
TRBD1,.,14,TRBJ2-5,TRBV9,TGTGCCAGCAGCGCCAACCGACAGGGTGGGACCCAGTACTTC,CASSANRQGGTQYF
.,.,13,TRBJ1-4,TRBV11-2,TGTGCCAGTTCGAGGGGCGGTAATGAAAAACTGTTTTTT,CASSRGGNEKLFF
TRBD2,.,16,TRBJ2-3,TRBV7-2,TGTGCCAGCAGCTTACTGGTATCAGGGAGGGCAGATACGCAGTATTTT,CASSLLVSGRADTQYF